This T cell receptor (beta chain) was recorded in a study of T cells in Graves' hyperthyroidism and ophthalmopathy. Overall study results and limits: Blood shared most expanded thyroid clonotypes above 0.001.

Trimming cost V 0 bases and J 0 bases, with 19 bases left between them. The CDR3 loop spans 19 amino acids. Germline assignment: CDR1 MNHEY and CDR2 SVGAGI. The TCR beta CDR3 regions underwent amplification using RNA transcripts as the source. HTBI primers drove first-round RT-PCR of the TCR CDR3. TCRdb reanalysed the multiplex PCR reads using MiXCR and keeps one entry per CDR3 protein. The table has approximately 590,000 distinct CDR3 sequences, around 16% seen once. In its sample, this clonotype was seen many times. Its antigen is undetermined. The rearrangement joins TRBV6-5 to TRBJ2-3, with D perhaps TRBD2 (5 bases). This clonotype originated in a woman in her twenties or thirties with Graves' hyperthyroidism. Sequencing was done on a sample of blood. The CDR3 DNA reads as TGTGCCAGCAGTTACTCGCTAACAGTGAGAGGACTTAGCACAGATACGCAGTATTTT. Protein product: CASSYSLTVRGLSTDTQYF.